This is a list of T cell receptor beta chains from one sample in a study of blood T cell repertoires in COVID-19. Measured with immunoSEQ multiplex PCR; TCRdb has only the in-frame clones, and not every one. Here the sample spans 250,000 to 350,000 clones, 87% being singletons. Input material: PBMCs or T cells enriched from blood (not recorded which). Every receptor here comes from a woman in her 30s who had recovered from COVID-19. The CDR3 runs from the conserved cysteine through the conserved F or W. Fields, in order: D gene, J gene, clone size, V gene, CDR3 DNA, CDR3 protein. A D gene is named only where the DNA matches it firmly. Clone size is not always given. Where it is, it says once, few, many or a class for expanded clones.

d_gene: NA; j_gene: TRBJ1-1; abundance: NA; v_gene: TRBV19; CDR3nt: TGTGCCAGTAGTATCGCGCGCGGGGGCACTGAAGCTTTCTTT; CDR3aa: CASSIARGGTEAFF
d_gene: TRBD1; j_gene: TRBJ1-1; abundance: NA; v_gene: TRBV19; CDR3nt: TGTGCCAGTAGTATGGGGTCAGGGGGCTGGTACACTGAAGCTTTCTTT; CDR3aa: CASSMGSGGWYTEAFF
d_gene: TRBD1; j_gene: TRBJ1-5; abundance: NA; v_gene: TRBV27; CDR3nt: TGTGCCAGCTCATCAGGGACAGTGGGCACTCAGCCCCAGCATTTT; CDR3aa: CASSSGTVGTQPQHF
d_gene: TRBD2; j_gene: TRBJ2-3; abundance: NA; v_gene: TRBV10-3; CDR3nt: TGTGCCATCAGTGAAAGGGCGGGGGGTGCCGATACGCAGTATTTT; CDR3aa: CAISERAGGADTQYF
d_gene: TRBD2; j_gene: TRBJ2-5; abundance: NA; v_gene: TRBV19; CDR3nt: TGTGCCAGTAGTGCCCACCCGGGACTAGCGGGGGGTCGGTACCAAGAGACCCAGTACTTC; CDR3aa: CASSAHPGLAGGRYQETQYF
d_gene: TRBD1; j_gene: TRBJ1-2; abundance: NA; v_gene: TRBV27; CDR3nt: TGTGCCAGCAGCCGACTCTCGACAGGGAACTATGGCTACACCTTC; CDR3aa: CASSRLSTGNYGYTF
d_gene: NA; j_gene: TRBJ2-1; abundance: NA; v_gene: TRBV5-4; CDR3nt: TGTGCCAGCAGCTCCACCCACGGGGGTGGCGAGCAGTTCTTC; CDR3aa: CASSSTHGGGEQFF
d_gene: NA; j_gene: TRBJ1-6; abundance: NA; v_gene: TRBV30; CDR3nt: TGTGCGATAACTGGTGGTGATAATTCACCCCTCCACTTT; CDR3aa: CAITGGDNSPLHF
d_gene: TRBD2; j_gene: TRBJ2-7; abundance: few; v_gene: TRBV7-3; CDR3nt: TGTGCCAACAAGCTTCCCGCCGGACTAGCGGCACTATACGAGCAGTACTTC; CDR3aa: CANKLPAGLAALYEQYF
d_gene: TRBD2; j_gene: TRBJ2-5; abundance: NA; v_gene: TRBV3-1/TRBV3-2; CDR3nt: TGTGCCAGCAGCCAACCAGGACTAGCGGGGTTTGAGACCCAGTACTTC; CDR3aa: CASSQPGLAGFETQYF
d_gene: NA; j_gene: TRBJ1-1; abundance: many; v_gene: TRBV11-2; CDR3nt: TGTGCCAGCAGCCTAGTACGGAGTGAAGCTTTCTTT; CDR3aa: CASSLVRSEAFF
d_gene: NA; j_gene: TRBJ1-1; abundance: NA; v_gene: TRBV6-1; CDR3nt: TGTGCCAGCAGAGAAGGGGTCAGGGCTGCGGACACTGAAGCTTTCTTT; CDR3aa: CASREGVRAADTEAFF
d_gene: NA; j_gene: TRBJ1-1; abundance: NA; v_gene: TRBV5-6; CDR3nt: TGTGCCAGCAGCTTGGCCGTGGTGGCCACTGAAGCTTTCTTT; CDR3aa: CASSLAVVATEAFF
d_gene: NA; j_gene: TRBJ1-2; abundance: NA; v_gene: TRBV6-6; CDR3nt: TGTGCCAGCAGTTACTCGATAGGCGGTCGACCCTATGGCTACACCTTC; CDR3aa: CASSYSIGGRPYGYTF
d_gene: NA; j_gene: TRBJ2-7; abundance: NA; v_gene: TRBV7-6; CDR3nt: TGTGCCAGCAGCTTAGCACAGGGTCCCGACGAGCAGTACTTC; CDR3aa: CASSLAQGPDEQYF